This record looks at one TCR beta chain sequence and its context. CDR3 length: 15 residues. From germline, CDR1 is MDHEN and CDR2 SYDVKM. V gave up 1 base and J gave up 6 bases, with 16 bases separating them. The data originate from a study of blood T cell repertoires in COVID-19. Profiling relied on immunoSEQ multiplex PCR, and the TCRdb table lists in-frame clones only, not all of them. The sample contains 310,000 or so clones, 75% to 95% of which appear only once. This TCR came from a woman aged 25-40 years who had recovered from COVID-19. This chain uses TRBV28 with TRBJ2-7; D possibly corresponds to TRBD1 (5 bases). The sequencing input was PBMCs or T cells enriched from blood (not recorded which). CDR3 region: CASSLSGGRVFEQYF. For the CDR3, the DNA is TGTGCCAGCAGTTTATCCGGCGGCAGGGTCTTCGAGCAGTACTTC.